Reported below is one T cell receptor (beta chain). Methods used by the authors: Nucleated cell number was recorded as an estimate derived from reference gene primer amplification. TCRdb's table, derived via immunoSEQ multiplex PCR, lists solely in-frame clones and lacks some. The DNA was the basis for D and trimming; V, J and clone size are from that table. The sample has fewer than 300,000 clones; around nine tenths are singletons. With 4 bases clipped from V and 6 bases from J, the junction kept 15 bases outside the gene matches. The CDR3 has 17 amino acids. Germline V gives CDR1 MGHRA, CDR2 YSYEKL. This sample stems from a study of blood T cell repertoires in COVID-19.

This clonotype originated in a man in his forties who had recovered from COVID-19. Sequencing was carried out using peripheral blood. The gene calls are TRBV4-1 and TRBJ2-1, with 7 bases aligning to TRBD2. The CDR3 spells CASSRAPPAGTFNEQFF. CDR3 coding DNA: TGCGCCAGCAGCCGGGCTCCTCCAGCGGGAACTTTCAATGAGCAGTTCTTC.